This T cell receptor (beta chain) was sequenced during a study of T cells in Graves' hyperthyroidism and ophthalmopathy. Overall study results and limits: In blood, most of the thyroid clonotypes expanded above 0.001 were also present.

This clonotype appeared a few times. Its antigen remains unknown. The cohort's ophthalmopathy patients, a group with duration under 3 months, had a Clinical Activity Score of at least 3 and a NOSPECS grade of at least 4. Amplification yielded TCR beta CDR3 regions, with RNA transcripts as the source. First-round RT-PCR targeting the TCR CDR3 was performed with the HTBI primer set. From the multiplex PCR reads, TCRdb called clonotypes with MiXCR, one entry per CDR3 protein. The profile shows hundreds of thousands of distinct CDR3 sequences, under 25% of them singletons. Germline lookup yields CDR1 SGHRS and CDR2 YFSETQ. CDR3 size: 16 residues. Trimming removed 0 bases at V and 0 bases at J, with 12 bases between.

Sequenced material: blood. The chain links TRBV5-1 to TRBJ1-2; D unclear. The source is a man younger than 40 with Graves' ophthalmopathy. CDR3 amino acids: CASSLAGPLPNYGYTF. CDR3 nucleotides: TGCGCCAGCAGCTTGGCTGGCCCGTTGCCTAACTATGGCTACACCTTC.